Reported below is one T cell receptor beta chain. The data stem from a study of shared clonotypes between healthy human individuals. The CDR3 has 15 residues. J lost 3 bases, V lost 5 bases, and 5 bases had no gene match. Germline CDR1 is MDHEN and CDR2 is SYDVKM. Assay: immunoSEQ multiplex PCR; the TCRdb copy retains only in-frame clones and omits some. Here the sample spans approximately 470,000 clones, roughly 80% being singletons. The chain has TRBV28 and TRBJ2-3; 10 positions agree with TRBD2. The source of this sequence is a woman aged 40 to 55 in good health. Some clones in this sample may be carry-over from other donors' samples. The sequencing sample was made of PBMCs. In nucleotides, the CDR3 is TGTGCCAGCAGTAGGCTAGCGGGAGCAACAGATACGCAGTATTTT. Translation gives CASSRLAGATDTQYF.